This TCR beta chain was identified during a study of blood T cell repertoires in COVID-19. Whole-study context: Acute and convalescent COVID-19 samples came from the United States, Italy and Spain. Sample material is recorded as cDNA or gDNA derived from T cells, B-cell-depleted T cells, or PBMCs.

How the authors handled the data: Reference gene primer amplification in the assay estimated nucleated cell counts. The table came from immunoSEQ multiplex PCR; TCRdb's copy has only in-frame clones and leaves some out. That table gives V, J and clone size, and the DNA gave D and trimming. The table has fewer than 350,000 clones, around 90% seen once. In germline, CDR1 is SGHTA, CDR2 FQGTGA. The CDR3 consists of 13 residues. V dropped 5 bases and J dropped 7; count of bases not matched to a gene: 3. Sequenced material: PBMCs or T cells enriched from blood (not recorded which). The rearrangement joins TRBV7-3 to TRBJ1-2; 11 bases map to TRBD1. This TCR was sampled from a woman in her forties with acute COVID-19. CDR3 in DNA: TGTGCCAGCAGCGGACAGGGGGCAGGTGGCTACACCTTC. Its translation: CASSGQGAGGYTF. The full variable domain, its missing parts supplied by reference TRBV7-3 and TRBJ1-2, is GAGVSQTPSNKVTEKGKYVELRCDPISGHTALYWYRQSLGQGPEFLIYFQGTGAADDSGLPNDRFFAVRPEGSVSTLKIQRTERGDSAVYLCASSGQGAGGYTFGSGTRLTVV.